This T cell receptor (beta chain) was documented in a study of blood T cell repertoires in COVID-19. For the study at large: Researchers got acute and convalescent COVID-19 samples from the United States, Italy and Spain.

In terms of age and location, participants ranged from roughly 18 to 95 years and lived in approximately 24 US areas. This CDR3 has 13 residues. Germline V CDR1 and CDR2: LGHNA, YSLEER. Deletions cut 2 bases from V and 6 bases from J, with 8 bases between. In the study's own analysis: Estimated nucleated cell counts came from reference gene primer amplification. Repertoires were generated with immunoSEQ multiplex PCR, while TCRdb's copy carries only in-frame clones and drops some. V, J and clone size were drawn from that table, and D and trimming were deduced from the DNA. The sample carries approximately 200,000 clones, approximately 90% recorded once.

The source of this sequence is a man aged 30-40 years who had recovered from COVID-19. Sample: PBMCs or T cells enriched from blood (not recorded which). V is TRBV4-3 and J is TRBJ1-5; perhaps TRBD1 as D (5 bases). This CDR3 is CASSQSRVQPQHF. Here the CDR3 DNA reads TGCGCCAGCAGCCAATCCAGGGTTCAGCCCCAGCATTTT.